A selection of T cell receptor beta chains follows, all from one sample in a study of molecular identifiers for immune sequencing clone quantification. TCRdb fed the PCR reads into MiXCR, producing one record per CDR3 protein. Among over 550,000 distinct CDR3 sequences, 25% were seen once, and the ten largest hold 0.78%. Source material: naive CD8+ T cells from blood, with Jurkat cell RNA spiked in. These receptors all stem from a human donor in good health. Some libraries in this study had Jurkat cell RNA spiked in. The CDR3 runs from the conserved cysteine through the conserved F or W. The D gene is left open where the match is weak. Size values are once, few and many counts, or a class for expanded clones, and some rows have none.

J,size,V,D,CDR3,DNA
TRBJ2-7,few,TRBV6-1,NA,CASSEAGRPYEQYF,TGTGCCAGCAGTGAAGCGGGCAGACCCTACGAGCAGTACTTC
TRBJ1-3,many,TRBV27,TRBD1,CASSTGAGNTIYF,TGTGCCAGCAGTACAGGGGCTGGAAACACCATATATTTT
TRBJ2-6,NA,TRBV6-5,NA,CVSRTPAGLWANVLTF,TGTGTCAGCAGAACCCCTGCGGGACTCTGGGCCAACGTCCTGACTTTC
TRBJ2-7,once,TRBV6-5,TRBD2,CASRTSGLYEQYF,TGTGCCAGCCGCACTAGCGGTCTCTACGAGCAGTACTTC
TRBJ2-2,few,TRBV19,TRBD1,CATLARDRGTGELFF,TGTGCCACCCTTGCCCGGGACAGGGGGACCGGGGAGCTGTTTTTT
TRBJ2-1,NA,TRBV12-3/TRBV12-4,NA,CASSPPAGAYNEQFF,TGTGCCAGCAGCCCTCCCGCCGGGGCCTACAATGAGCAGTTCTTC
TRBJ2-7,many,TRBV20-1,NA,CSAKEGFTYEQYF,TGCAGTGCTAAGGAGGGGTTCACCTACGAGCAGTACTTC
TRBJ2-3,many,TRBV28,NA,CASSKFRDLTDTQYF,TGTGCCAGCAGCAAATTCCGGGACCTAACAGATACGCAGTATTTT
TRBJ1-2,NA,TRBV2,NA,CASSPRWQPGTYGYTF,TGTGCCAGCAGCCCAAGGTGGCAGCCTGGGACTTATGGCTACACCTTC
TRBJ2-7,few,TRBV13,NA,CASSLTLASEQYF,TGTGCCAGCAGCTTAACGCTAGCTAGCGAGCAGTACTTC
TRBJ2-7,few,TRBV12-3/TRBV12-4,TRBD2,CATHAGAGGPNHEQYF,TGTGCCACCCATGCCGGAGCGGGAGGGCCTAACCACGAGCAGTACTTC
TRBJ2-3,NA,TRBV7-2,NA,CASGFPNRGLLIDTQYF,TGTGCCAGCGGCTTCCCTAACCGGGGACTCTTGATAGATACGCAGTATTTT
TRBJ2-7,NA,TRBV12-3/TRBV12-4,NA,CASSFGSGGDEQYF,TGTGCCAGCAGTTTTGGTTCGGGGGGCGACGAGCAGTACTTC
TRBJ1-1,many,TRBV2,NA,CASSPRGFDEAFF,TGTGCCAGCAGTCCCAGGGGATTCGATGAAGCTTTCTTT
TRBJ2-7,NA,TRBV10-3,NA,CAISESRAGEQYF,TGTGCCATCAGTGAGTCGAGGGCTGGCGAGCAGTACTTC
TRBJ1-1,many,TRBV5-1,NA,CASSLADTEAFF,TGCGCCAGCAGCTTGGCGGACACTGAAGCTTTCTTT
TRBJ2-2,NA,TRBV4-1,NA,CASSQDPSLYGTGELFF,TGCGCCAGCAGCCAAGATCCCAGTCTTTATGGCACCGGAGAGCTGTTTTTT
TRBJ2-7,NA,TRBV28,TRBD1,CASSSGRQGFYEQYF,TGTGCCAGCAGTTCAGGGAGACAGGGCTTCTACGAGCAGTACTTC
TRBJ1-4,NA,TRBV20-1,NA,CSARDRGLATNEKLFF,TGCAGTGCTAGAGATCGGGGCCTTGCAACTAATGAAAAACTGTTTTTT
TRBJ1-5,few,TRBV10-3,TRBD1,CAISESAGQGVGQPQHF,TGTGCCATCAGTGAGTCAGCGGGACAGGGGGTGGGTCAGCCCCAGCATTTT
TRBJ2-7,many,TRBV30,NA,CAWIGWGLGF,TGTGCCTGGATAGGGTGGGGGTTGGGTTTC
TRBJ1-1,NA,TRBV29-1,NA,CSVAALGHPNPEAFF,TGCAGCGTTGCGGCCTTAGGCCACCCGAACCCTGAAGCTTTCTTT